This T cell receptor beta chain was sequenced in a study of regulatory T cells in long-lasting Graves disease. Study results and caveats: Favoring TRBV28, TRBJ1-2 and TRBJ2-5 was a feature seen in persistent disease.

V trimming: 7 bases; J trimming: 6 bases; junction bases outside the gene matches: 10. Per germline, CDR1 LNHDA and CDR2 SQIVND (reference sequence). The CDR3 length is 15 residues. Time point indicated: persistent/refractory GD, antithyroid drugs over 5 years with positive TRAb. Generation of the TCR library employed RNA extracted from PBMCs. A remark on this clonotype: Its antigen is as yet unknown.

Through Arm-PCR of CDR3 regions and iRepertoire HTBI primers, TCR beta libraries were built. As handled by the study authors: Detected in the samples were around 59 TRBV and approximately 14 TRBJ segments. TCRdb re-called the multiplex PCR reads through MiXCR, storing one row per CDR3 protein. These V and J calls are TCRdb output, not the study's own analysis. The sample gives about 430,000 distinct CDR3 sequences, around 20% of which show up once; about 13% is in the top ten. This receptor was identified in a female donor with Graves disease. The specimen was peripheral blood mononuclear cells (PBMCs), collected when the disease was refractory, from a patient treated with antithyroid drugs. The rearrangement links TRBV19 to TRBJ1-5; 9 nucleotides align to TRBD1. The CDR3 here is CASNAGTGLFQPQHF. For the CDR3, the DNA is TGTGCCAGTAATGCCGGGACAGGGTTGTTTCAGCCCCAGCATTTT. Full variable domain (outside the CDR3, taken from reference TRBV19 and TRBJ1-5): DGGITQSPKYLFRKEGQNVTLSCEQNLNHDAMYWYRQDPGQGLRLIYYSQIVNDFQKGDIAEGYSVSREKKESFPLTVTSAQKNPTAFYLCASNAGTGLFQPQHFGDGTRLSIL.